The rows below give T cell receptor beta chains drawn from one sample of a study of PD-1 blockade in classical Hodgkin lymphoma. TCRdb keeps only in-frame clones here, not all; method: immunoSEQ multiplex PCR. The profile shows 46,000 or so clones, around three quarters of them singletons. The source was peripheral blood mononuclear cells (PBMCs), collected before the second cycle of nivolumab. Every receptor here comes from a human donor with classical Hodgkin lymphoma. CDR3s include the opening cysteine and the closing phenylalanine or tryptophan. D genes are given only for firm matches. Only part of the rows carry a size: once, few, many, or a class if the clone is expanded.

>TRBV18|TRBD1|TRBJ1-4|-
CASSHSGGAWTNEKLFF
TGTGCCAGCTCACACTCAGGGGGCGCGTGGACTAATGAAAAACTGTTTTTT
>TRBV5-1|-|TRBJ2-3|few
CASSFSAGASTDTQYF
TGCGCCAGCAGCTTTTCTGCCGGGGCCTCCACAGATACGCAGTATTTT
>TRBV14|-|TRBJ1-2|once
CASSRGEGSYGYTF
TGTGCCAGCAGCCGCGGCGAGGGGAGCTATGGCTACACCTTC
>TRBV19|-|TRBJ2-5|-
CASSINAEETQYF
TGTGCCAGTAGTATAAACGCGGAGGAGACCCAGTACTTC
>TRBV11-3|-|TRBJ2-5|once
CASSSLGQQETQYF
TGTGCCAGCAGCTCCCTTGGACAGCAAGAGACCCAGTACTTC
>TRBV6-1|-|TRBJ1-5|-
CASSEIPGGNQPQHF
TGTGCCAGCAGTGAAATCCCCGGAGGCAATCAGCCCCAGCATTTT
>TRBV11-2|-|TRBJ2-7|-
CASSFRRGPYEQYF
TGTGCCAGCAGCTTCAGACGGGGACCCTACGAGCAGTACTTC
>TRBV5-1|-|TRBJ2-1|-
CASSLERPGVQEQFF
TGCGCCAGCAGCTTGGAGCGACCAGGGGTGCAGGAGCAGTTCTTC
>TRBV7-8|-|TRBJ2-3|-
CASSSVTGPSTDTQYF
TGTGCCAGCAGCTCCGTGACAGGTCCTAGCACAGATACGCAGTATTTT
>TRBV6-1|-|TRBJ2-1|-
CASSAPPGGYNEQFF
TGTGCCAGCAGTGCGCCCCCTGGGGGCTACAATGAGCAGTTCTTC
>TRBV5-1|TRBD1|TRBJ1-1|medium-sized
CASSLRQGNTEAFF
TGCGCCAGCAGCTTGAGACAGGGGAACACTGAAGCTTTCTTT
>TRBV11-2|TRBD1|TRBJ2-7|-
CASSLSGGSYEQYF
TGTGCCAGCAGCTTGTCAGGGGGATCCTACGAGCAGTACTTC
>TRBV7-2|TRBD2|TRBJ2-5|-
CASSLPSGGIETQYF
TGTGCCAGCAGCTTACCTAGCGGGGGTATAGAGACCCAGTACTTC
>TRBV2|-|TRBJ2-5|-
CASSLTQQETQYF
TGTGCCAGCAGTTTGACCCAACAAGAGACCCAGTACTTC
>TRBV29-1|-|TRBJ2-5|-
CSVEADSQETQYF
TGCAGCGTTGAAGCCGACAGCCAAGAGACCCAGTACTTC
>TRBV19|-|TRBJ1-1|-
CASSIGSGTEAFF
TGTGCCAGTAGTATAGGTAGTGGCACTGAAGCTTTCTTT
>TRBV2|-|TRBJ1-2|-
CASRGVQLRVAYGYTF
TGTGCCAGCAGGGGGGTCCAGCTAAGAGTGGCCTATGGCTACACCTTC
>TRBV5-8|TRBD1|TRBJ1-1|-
CASSVNRGSGNTEAFF
TGTGCCAGCAGCGTTAACAGGGGCAGCGGGAACACTGAAGCTTTCTTT
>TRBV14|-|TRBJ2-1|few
CASSPWMLGYNEQFF
TGTGCCAGCAGCCCGTGGATGTTGGGCTACAATGAGCAGTTCTTC
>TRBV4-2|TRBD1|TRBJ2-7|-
CASSQSGQGGSYEQYF
TGTGCCAGCAGCCAATCGGGACAGGGGGGATCCTACGAGCAGTACTTC
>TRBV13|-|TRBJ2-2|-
CASSPSTGELFF
TGTGCCAGCAGCCCGTCCACCGGGGAGCTGTTTTTT
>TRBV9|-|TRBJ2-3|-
CASSVAFSGSDTQYF
TGTGCCAGCAGCGTAGCTTTTTCAGGGTCAGATACGCAGTATTTT
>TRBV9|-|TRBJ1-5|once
CASSEGREQPQHF
TGTGCCAGCAGCGAAGGGCGAGAACAGCCCCAGCATTTT